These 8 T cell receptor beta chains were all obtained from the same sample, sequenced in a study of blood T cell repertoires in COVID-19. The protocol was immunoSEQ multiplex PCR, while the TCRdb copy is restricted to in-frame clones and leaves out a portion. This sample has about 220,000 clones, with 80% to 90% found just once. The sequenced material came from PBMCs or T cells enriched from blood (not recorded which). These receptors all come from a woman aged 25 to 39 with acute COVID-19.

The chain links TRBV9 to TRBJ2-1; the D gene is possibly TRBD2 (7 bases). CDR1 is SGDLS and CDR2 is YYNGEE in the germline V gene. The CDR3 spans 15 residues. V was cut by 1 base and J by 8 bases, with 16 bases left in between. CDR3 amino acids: CASSVSGGLLDEQFF. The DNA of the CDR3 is TGTGCCAGCAGCGTATCCGGGGGGCTCTTGGATGAGCAGTTCTTC.

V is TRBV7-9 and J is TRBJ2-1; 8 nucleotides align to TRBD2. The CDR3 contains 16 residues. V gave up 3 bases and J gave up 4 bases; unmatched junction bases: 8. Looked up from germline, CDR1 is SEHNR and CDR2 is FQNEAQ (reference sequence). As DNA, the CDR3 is TGTGCCAGCAGCTTCGGGAGCGGGGGCTTTTACAATGAGCAGTTCTTC. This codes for CASSFGSGGFYNEQFF.

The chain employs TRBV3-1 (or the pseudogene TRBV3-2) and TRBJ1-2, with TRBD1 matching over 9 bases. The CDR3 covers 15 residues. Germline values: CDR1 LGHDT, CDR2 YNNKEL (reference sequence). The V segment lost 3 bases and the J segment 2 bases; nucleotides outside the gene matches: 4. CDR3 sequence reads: CASSHEGQGNYGYTF. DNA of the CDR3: TGTGCCAGCAGCCACGAGGGACAGGGCAACTATGGCTACACCTTC.

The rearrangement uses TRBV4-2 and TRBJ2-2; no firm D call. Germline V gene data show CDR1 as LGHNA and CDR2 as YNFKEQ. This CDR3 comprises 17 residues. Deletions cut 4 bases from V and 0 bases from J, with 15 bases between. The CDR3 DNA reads TGTGCCAGCAGCCCAGGCTTTGGTGTCGCGAACACCGGGGAGCTGTTTTTT. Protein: CASSPGFGVANTGELFF.

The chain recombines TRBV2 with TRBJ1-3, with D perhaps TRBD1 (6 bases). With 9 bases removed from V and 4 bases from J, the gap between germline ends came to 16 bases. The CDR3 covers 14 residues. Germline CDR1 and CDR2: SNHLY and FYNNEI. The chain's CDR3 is CARGDISLGNTIYF. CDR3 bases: TGTGCCAGGGGGGACATTTCTCTCGGAAACACCATATATTTT.

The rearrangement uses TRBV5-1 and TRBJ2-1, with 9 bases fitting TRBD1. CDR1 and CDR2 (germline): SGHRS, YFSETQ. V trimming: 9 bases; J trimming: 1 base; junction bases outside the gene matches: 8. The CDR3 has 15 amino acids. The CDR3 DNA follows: TGCGCCAAACACAGGGGGCGCCGGTCCTACAATGAGCAGTTCTTC. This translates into CAKHRGRRSYNEQFF. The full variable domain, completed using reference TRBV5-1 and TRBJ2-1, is KAGVTQTPRYLIKTRGQQVTLSCSPISGHRSVSWYQQTPGQGLQFLFEYFSETQRNKGNFPGRFSGRQFSNSRSEMNVSTLELGDSALYLCAKHRGRRSYNEQFFGPGTRLTVL.

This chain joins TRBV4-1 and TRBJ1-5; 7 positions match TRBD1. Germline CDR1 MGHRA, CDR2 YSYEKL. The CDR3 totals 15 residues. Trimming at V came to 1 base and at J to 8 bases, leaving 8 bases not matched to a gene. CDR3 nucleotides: TGCGCCAGCAGCCAAGCGGGACAGATGGGTAAGCCCCAGCATTTT. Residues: CASSQAGQMGKPQHF.

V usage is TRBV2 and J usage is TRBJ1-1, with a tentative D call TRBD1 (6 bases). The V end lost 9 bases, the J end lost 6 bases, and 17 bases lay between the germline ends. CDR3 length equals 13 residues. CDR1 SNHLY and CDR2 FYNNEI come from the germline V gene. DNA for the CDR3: TGTGCCAGGGACGGAAGGGGGTCTCCTGAAGCTTTCTTT. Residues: CARDGRGSPEAFF.